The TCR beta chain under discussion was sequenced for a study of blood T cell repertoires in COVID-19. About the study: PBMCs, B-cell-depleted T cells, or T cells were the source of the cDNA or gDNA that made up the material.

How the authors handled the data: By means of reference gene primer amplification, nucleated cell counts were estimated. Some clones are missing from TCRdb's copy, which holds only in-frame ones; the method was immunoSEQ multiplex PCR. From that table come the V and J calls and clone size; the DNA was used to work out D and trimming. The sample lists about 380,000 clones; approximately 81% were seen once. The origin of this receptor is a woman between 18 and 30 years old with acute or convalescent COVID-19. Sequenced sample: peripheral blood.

The DNA for the CDR3 is TGTGCCAGCAGTTTGGGCGGGGATAGCAATCAGCCCCAGCATTTT. This encodes CASSLGGDSNQPQHF. The V call is TRBV28, the J call TRBJ1-5; D not certain. The germline V and J ends were trimmed by 3 bases and 0 bases, with 9 bases remaining between them. The CDR3 contains 15 residues. CDR1 is MDHEN, CDR2 SYDVKM, per germline.